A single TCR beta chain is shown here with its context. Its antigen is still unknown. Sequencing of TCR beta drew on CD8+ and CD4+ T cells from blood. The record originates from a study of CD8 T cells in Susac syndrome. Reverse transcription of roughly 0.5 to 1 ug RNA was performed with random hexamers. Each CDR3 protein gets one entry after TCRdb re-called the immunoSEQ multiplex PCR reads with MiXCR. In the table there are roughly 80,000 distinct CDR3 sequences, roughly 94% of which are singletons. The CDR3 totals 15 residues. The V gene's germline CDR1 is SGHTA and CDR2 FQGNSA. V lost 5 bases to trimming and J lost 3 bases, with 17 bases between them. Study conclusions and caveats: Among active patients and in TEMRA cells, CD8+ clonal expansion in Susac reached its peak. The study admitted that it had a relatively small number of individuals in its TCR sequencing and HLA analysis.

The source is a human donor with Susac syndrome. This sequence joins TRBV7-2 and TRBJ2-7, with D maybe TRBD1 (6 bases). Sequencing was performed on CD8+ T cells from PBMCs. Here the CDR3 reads CASSPSPLTGYEQYF. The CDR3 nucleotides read TGTGCCAGCAGCCCTTCACCTCTGACAGGCTACGAGCAGTACTTC.